This T cell receptor beta chain was documented in a study of T cell changes during pregnancy in multiple sclerosis. TCRdb's copy holds only in-frame clones and misses some; the assay was immunoSEQ multiplex PCR. The sample consists of 36,000 or so clones, more than 75% of them appearing once. V gave up 2 bases and J gave up 6 bases, with 12 bases separating them. Germline loops: CDR1 SGHRS, CDR2 YFSETQ. The CDR3 extends over 13 amino acids. The material was CD4+ T cells from peripheral blood mononuclear cells, obtained in the first trimester of pregnancy. The chain is built from TRBV5-1 and TRBJ2-7; D may be TRBD1 (6 bases). The receptor's source is a female donor with multiple sclerosis, enrolled in a pregnancy study. Here the CDR3 DNA reads TGCGCCAGCAGCTTCCTTACAGGGAGCGAGCAGTACTTC. Translation gives CASSFLTGSEQYF.